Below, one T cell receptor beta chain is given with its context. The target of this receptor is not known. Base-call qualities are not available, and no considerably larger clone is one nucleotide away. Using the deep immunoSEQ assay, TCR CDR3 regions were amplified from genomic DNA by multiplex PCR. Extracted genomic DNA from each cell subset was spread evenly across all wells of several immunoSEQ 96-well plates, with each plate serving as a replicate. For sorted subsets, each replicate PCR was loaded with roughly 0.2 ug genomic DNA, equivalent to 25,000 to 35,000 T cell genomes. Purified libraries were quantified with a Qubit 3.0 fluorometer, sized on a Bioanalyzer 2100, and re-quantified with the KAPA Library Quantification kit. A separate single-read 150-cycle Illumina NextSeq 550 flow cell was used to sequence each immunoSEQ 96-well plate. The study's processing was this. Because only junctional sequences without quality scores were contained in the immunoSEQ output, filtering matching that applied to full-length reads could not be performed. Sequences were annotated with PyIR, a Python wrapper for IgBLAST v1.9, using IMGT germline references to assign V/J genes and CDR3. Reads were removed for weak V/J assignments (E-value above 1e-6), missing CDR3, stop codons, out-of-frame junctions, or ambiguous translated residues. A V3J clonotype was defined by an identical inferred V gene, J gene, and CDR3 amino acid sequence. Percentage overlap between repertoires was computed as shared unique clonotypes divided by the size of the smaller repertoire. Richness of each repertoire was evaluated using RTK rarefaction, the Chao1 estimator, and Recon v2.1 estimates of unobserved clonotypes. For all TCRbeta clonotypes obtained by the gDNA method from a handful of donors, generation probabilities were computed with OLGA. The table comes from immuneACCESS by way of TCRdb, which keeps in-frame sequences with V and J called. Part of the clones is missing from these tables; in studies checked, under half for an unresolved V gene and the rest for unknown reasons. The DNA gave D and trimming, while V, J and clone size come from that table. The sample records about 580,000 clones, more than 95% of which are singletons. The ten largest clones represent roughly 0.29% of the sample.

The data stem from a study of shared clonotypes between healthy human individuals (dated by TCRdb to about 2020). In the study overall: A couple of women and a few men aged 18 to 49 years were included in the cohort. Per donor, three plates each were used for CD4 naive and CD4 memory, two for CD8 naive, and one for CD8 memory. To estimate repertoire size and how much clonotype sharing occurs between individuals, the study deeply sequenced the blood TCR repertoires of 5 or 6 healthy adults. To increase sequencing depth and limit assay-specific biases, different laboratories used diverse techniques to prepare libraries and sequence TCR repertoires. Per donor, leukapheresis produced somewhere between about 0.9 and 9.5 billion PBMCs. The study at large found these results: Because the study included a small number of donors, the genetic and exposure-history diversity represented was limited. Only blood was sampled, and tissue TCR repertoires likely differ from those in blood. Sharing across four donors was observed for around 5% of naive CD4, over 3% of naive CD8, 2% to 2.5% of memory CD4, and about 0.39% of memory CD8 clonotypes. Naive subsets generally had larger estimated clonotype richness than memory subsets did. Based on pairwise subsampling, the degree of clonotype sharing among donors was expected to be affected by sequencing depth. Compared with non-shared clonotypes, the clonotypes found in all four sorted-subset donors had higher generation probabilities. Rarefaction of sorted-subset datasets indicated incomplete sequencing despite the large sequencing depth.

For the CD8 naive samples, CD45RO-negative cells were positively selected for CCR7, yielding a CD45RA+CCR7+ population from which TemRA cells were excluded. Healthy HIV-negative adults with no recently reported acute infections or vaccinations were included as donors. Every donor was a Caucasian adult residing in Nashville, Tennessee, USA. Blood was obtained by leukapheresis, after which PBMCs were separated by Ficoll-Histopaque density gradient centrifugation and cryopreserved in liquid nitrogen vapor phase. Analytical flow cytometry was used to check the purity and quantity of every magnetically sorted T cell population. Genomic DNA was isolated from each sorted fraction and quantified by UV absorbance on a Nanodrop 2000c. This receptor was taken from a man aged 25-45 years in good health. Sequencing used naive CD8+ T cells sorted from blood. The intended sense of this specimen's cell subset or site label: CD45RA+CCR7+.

The CDR3 protein is CASSELRLASYEQYF. The nucleotide sequence reads as follows: TGTGCCAGCAGCGAACTTAGACTAGCGTCCTACGAGCAGTACTTC. The chain joins TRBV7-9 to TRBJ2-7; 8 junctional bases match TRBD2. CDR1 and CDR2, per the germline V gene (reference sequence), are SEHNR and FQNEAQ. The CDR3, from cysteine to phenylalanine, totals 15 residues. Just CDR3 DNA is preserved here, 45 bases in frame from base 1. Ends trimmed: V by 5 bases, J by 1 base; bases unmatched to a gene: 7.